The rows below give T cell receptor beta chains drawn from one sample of a study of Ad26.COV2.S vaccination and SARS-CoV-2 variants. The method was immunoSEQ multiplex PCR; TCRdb's version includes in-frame clones alone and lacks a portion of them. The data contain about 400,000 clones, around 82% of them seen just once; the ten biggest clones take up approximately 7.8%. Sequencing used peripheral blood, obtained in a trial of Ad26.COV2.S vaccine versus placebo. The source of these receptors is a person aged 18-60 years who received the Ad26.COV2.S COVID-19 vaccine or a placebo. Both conserved end residues are part of each CDR3. Fields, in order: J gene, D gene, V gene, clone size, CDR3 DNA, CDR3 protein. D genes are given only for firm matches. Rows give clone size only sometimes, using once, few, many, or a class for an expanded clone.

>TRBJ2-1|TRBD2|TRBV6-4|-
TGTGCCAGCAGTGACTCCCCTAGCGGTCCATACAATGAGCAGTTCTTC
CASSDSPSGPYNEQFF
>TRBJ1-3|-|TRBV9|once
TGTGCCAGCAGCGCGACCCCAACGGCTTCCACCTCTGGAAACACCATATATTTT
CASSATPTASTSGNTIYF
>TRBJ2-2|TRBD1|TRBV4-1|few
TGCGCCAGCAGCCACGGTAGGGGGCGTTACACCGGGGAGCTGTTTTTT
CASSHGRGRYTGELFF
>TRBJ2-3|-|TRBV11-3|-
TGTGCCAGCAGCGTTGTTTCGGGGGCCACAGATACGCAGTATTTT
CASSVVSGATDTQYF
>TRBJ2-4|-|TRBV5-1|once
TGCGCCAGCGCATCGACAGCGCCCTTTAACATTCAGTACTTC
CASASTAPFNIQYF
>TRBJ2-1|TRBD1|TRBV27|-
TGTGCCAGCAGTTCCCTATATGACAGGGCTGGATCCTACAATGAGCAGTTCTTC
CASSSLYDRAGSYNEQFF
>TRBJ2-1|-|TRBV4-3|-
TGCGCCAGCAGCCAAAGGCCAAGGGGTAGCTTGGGCAATGAGCAGTTCTTC
CASSQRPRGSLGNEQFF
>TRBJ2-2|-|TRBV2|-
TGTGCCAGCAGGGAATCGGGAGTAGAGACCGGGGAGCTGTTTTTT
CASRESGVETGELFF
>TRBJ2-7|TRBD2|TRBV28|-
TGTGCCAGCAGTTCTTACCTAATTAGCGGGAGGGCCAACGAGCAGTACTTC
CASSSYLISGRANEQYF
>TRBJ2-7|-|TRBV6-5|-
TGTGCCATCGCTACGACGACTAGTGGCTACGAGCAGTACTTC
CAIATTTSGYEQYF
>TRBJ1-1|-|TRBV7-3|-
TGTGCCAGCAGCTTAAGAGCAGGGCGGTCGGTCACTGAAGCTTTCTTT
CASSLRAGRSVTEAFF
>TRBJ1-2|-|TRBV18|-
TGTGCCAGTTGTCCCTCGGGCGTCCTCTATGGCTACACCTTC
CASCPSGVLYGYTF
>TRBJ1-1|-|TRBV5-7|-
TGTGCCAGCAGCCGTGGTGAAGCTTTCTTT
CASSRGEAFF
>TRBJ2-5|-|TRBV5-1|-
TGCGCCAGCAGCTGGTACTCCAGGGAGACCCAGTACTTC
CASSWYSRETQYF
>TRBJ1-6|TRBD1|TRBV3-1/TRBV3-2|-
TGTGCCAGCAGCCAACCCGGGACAGGGATTCATAATTCACCCCTCCACTTT
CASSQPGTGIHNSPLHF
>TRBJ1-1|-|TRBV5-4|-
TGTGCCAGCAGCTTGGTAGATACTGAAGCTTTCTTT
CASSLVDTEAFF
>TRBJ2-7|TRBD2|TRBV11-2|-
TGTGCCAGCAGCTTAGGGGCTAGCGGGAGCTCCTACGAGCAGTACTTC
CASSLGASGSSYEQYF
>TRBJ1-6|-|TRBV5-1|-
TGCGCCAGCAGCGTAGGTTGGGATTCACCCCTCCACTTT
CASSVGWDSPLHF
>TRBJ2-1|-|TRBV5-4|-
TGTGCCAGCAGCCAAAGGATAGGGGGGGTTTCCTACAATGAGCAGTTCTTC
CASSQRIGGVSYNEQFF
>TRBJ2-2|-|TRBV9|few
TGTGCCAGCAGCCACTCTAGGGGGGCACCGAACACCGGGGAGCTGTTTTTT
CASSHSRGAPNTGELFF
>TRBJ2-3|-|TRBV18|-
TGTGCCAGCTCACCGCGCCCAAATACGCAGTATTTT
CASSPRPNTQYF
>TRBJ1-5|-|TRBV30|few
TGTGCCTGGCAGACAGGTGGCAATCAGCCCCAGCATTTT
CAWQTGGNQPQHF
>TRBJ1-4|-|TRBV3-1/TRBV3-2|-
TGTGCCAGCAGCCGACAGGATGCAGGAACTAATGAAAAACTGTTTTTT
CASSRQDAGTNEKLFF
>TRBJ1-1|TRBD1|TRBV6-2/TRBV6-3|-
TGTGCCAGCAGTTACGGGACAGGTTTTCGGGTGAACACTGAAGCTTTCTTT
CASSYGTGFRVNTEAFF
>TRBJ2-5|TRBD1|TRBV25-1|-
TGTGCCAGCAGAAAGACAGGGGGAAGCTCAGAGACCCAGTACTTC
CASRKTGGSSETQYF
>TRBJ2-7|TRBD2|TRBV27|-
TGTGCCAGCAGACCTACTAGCGGTAGCTCCTACGAGCAGTACTTC
CASRPTSGSSYEQYF
>TRBJ1-1|-|TRBV19|once
TGTGCCAGTAGTATAGTTTTTCCTCCACCGAACACTGAAGCTTTCTTT
CASSIVFPPPNTEAFF
>TRBJ2-1|TRBD2|TRBV4-1|once
TGCGCCAGCAGCCAAACCGGGACTAGCGGTTACAATGAGCAGTTCTTC
CASSQTGTSGYNEQFF
>TRBJ2-4|-|TRBV20-1|-
TGCAGTGCCAGTGGGGGCTCGGCCAAAAACATTCAGTACTTC
CSASGGSAKNIQYF
>TRBJ1-6|-|TRBV5-4|-
TGTGCCAGCAGCTTGGCAGGGACTGGGACGGCACCCCTCCACTTT
CASSLAGTGTAPLHF
>TRBJ2-7|TRBD1|TRBV6-1|-
TGTGCCAGCAGTGAAGGGGGGACAGCTTCCTACGAGCAGTACTTC
CASSEGGTASYEQYF
>TRBJ2-7|-|TRBV6-5|-
TGTGCCAGCAGCTTAGAGGTTTACTACGAGCAGTACTTC
CASSLEVYYEQYF
>TRBJ2-1|-|TRBV12-5|-
TGTGCTAGTGGTTTGTGGAATGAGCAGTTCTTC
CASGLWNEQFF
>TRBJ2-7|-|TRBV6-5|-
TGTGCCAGCAGTTACGCCCAGACAAGCTCCTACGAGCAGTACTTC
CASSYAQTSSYEQYF
>TRBJ1-4|-|TRBV7-6|-
TGTGCCAGCAGCTTAAAAGTTCGAGGAGGTGGAGGGGGTGGATTTGGAGAACTGTTTTTT
CASSLKVRGGGGGGFGELFF
>TRBJ2-7|TRBD2|TRBV4-1|-
TGCGCCAGCAGCTTCCGGGGGACTAGCGGGAGGGCCGTAGAGCAGTACTTC
CASSFRGTSGRAVEQYF
>TRBJ1-2|-|TRBV7-6|-
TGTGCCAGCAGCTTAGTCGGCGACCCACGACGGGGCTACACCTTC
CASSLVGDPRRGYTF
>TRBJ2-5|-|TRBV5-4|once
TGTGCCAGCAGCTTGTTGGAACTTCCGCGGGGGACCCAGTACTTC
CASSLLELPRGTQYF
>TRBJ1-5|-|TRBV5-6|few
TGTGCCAGCAGCCAAAACAGGGCGAATCAGCCCCAGCATTTT
CASSQNRANQPQHF
>TRBJ1-3|-|TRBV29-1|-
TGCAGCGTTGAAGGGGGGCTCCTTGGAAACACCATATATTTT
CSVEGGLLGNTIYF
>TRBJ1-6|-|TRBV5-4|few
TGTGCCAGCAGCTTCCCGCCCTCTTTGGGATCACCCCTCCACTTT
CASSFPPSLGSPLHF
>TRBJ2-3|TRBD2|TRBV11-3|-
TGTGCCAGCAGCTGGACTAGCGGCACAGATACGCAGTATTTT
CASSWTSGTDTQYF
>TRBJ2-4|TRBD2|TRBV4-1|-
TGCGCCAGCAGCCAAGATGGGGGGGAAAACATTCAGTACTTC
CASSQDGGENIQYF
>TRBJ1-1|-|TRBV4-3|-
TGCGCCAGCAGCCTTCGGGCACAGATGAACACTGAAGCTTTCTTT
CASSLRAQMNTEAFF
>TRBJ2-2|-|TRBV12-3/TRBV12-4|-
TGTGCCAGCAGCCTGAGGGGGACCGGGGAGCTGTTTTTT
CASSLRGTGELFF
>TRBJ2-1|-|TRBV5-1|-
TGCGCCAGCAGCTTTGAGCGGGCCGCCTACAATGAGCAGTTCTTC
CASSFERAAYNEQFF
>TRBJ1-4|-|TRBV9|-
TGTGCCAGCAGCGTAGGAGAAACAACTAATGAAAAACTGTTTTTT
CASSVGETTNEKLFF
>TRBJ1-2|-|TRBV15|-
TGTGCCACCAGCAGAGATCGAGGAGTCTATGGCTACACCTTC
CATSRDRGVYGYTF
>TRBJ1-2|-|TRBV6-5|few
TGTGCCAGCACCACGGGGGTAGGCTATGGCTACACCTTC
CASTTGVGYGYTF
>TRBJ1-1|-|TRBV18|-
TGTGCCAGCTCGCCAACCCTACAGGGGAACACTGAAGCTTTCTTT
CASSPTLQGNTEAFF
>TRBJ2-3|-|TRBV27|-
TGTGCCAGCCAAATAGTGGGGAGCACAGATACGCAGTATTTT
CASQIVGSTDTQYF
>TRBJ1-6|-|TRBV5-1|-
TGCGCCAGCAGCTTGGAGGTGTTTTCACCCCTCCACTTT
CASSLEVFSPLHF
>TRBJ2-3|-|TRBV19|-
TGTGCCAGTATTTCAAACCGGGACAGCACAGATACGCAGTATTTT
CASISNRDSTDTQYF
>TRBJ1-6|TRBD1|TRBV6-5|-
TGTGCCAGCAGCACAGGGGGCGAAGAGTCACCCCTCCACTTT
CASSTGGEESPLHF
>TRBJ2-3|-|TRBV27|-
TGTGCCAGCAGTTTAAATAGGTACACAGATACGCAGTATTTT
CASSLNRYTDTQYF
>TRBJ2-2|TRBD2|TRBV4-1|-
TGCGCCAGCAGCCAATACCCGGGACTAGCGGGGGGAACTAGGACCGGGGAGCTGTTTTTT
CASSQYPGLAGGTRTGELFF